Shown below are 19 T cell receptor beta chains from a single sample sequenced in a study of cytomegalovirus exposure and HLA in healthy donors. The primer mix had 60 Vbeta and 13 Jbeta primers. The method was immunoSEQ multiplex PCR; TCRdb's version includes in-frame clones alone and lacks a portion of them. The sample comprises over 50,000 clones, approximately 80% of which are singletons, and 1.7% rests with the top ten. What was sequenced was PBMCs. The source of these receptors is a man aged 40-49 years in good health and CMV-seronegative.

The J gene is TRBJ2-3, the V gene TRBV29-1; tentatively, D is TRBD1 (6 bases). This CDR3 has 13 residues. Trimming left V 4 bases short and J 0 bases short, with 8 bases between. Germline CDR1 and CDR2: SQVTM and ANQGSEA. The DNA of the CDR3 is TGCAGCGTTGGACAGGATAGCACAGATACGCAGTATTTT. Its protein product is CSVGQDSTDTQYF.

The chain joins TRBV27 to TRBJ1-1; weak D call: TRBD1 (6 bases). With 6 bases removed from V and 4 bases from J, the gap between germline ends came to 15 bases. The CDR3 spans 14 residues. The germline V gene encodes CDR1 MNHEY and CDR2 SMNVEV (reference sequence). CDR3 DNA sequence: TGTGCCAGCAGAAGACGGGGGGCTATCACTGAAGCTTTCTTT. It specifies CASRRRGAITEAFF.

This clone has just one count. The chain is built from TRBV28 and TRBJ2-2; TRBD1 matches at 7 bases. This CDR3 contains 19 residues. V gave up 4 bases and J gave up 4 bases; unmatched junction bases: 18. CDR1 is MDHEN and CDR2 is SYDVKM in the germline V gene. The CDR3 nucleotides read TGTGCCAGCAGTTGGGGTAGGGGCCTGCGACAGGGTCGCACCGGGGAGCTGTTTTTT. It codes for CASSWGRGLRQGRTGELFF.

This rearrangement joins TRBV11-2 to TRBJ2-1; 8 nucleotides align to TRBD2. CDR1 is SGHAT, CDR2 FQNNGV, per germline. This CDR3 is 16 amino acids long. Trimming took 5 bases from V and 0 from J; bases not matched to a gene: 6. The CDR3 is CASSARTSPSYNEQFF. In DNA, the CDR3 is TGTGCCAGCAGCGCGCGGACTAGCCCCTCCTACAATGAGCAGTTCTTC.

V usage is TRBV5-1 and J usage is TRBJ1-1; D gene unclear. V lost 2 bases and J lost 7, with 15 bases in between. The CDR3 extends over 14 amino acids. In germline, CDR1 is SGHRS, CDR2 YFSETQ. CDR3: CASSFLTAGNEAFF. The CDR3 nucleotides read TGCGCCAGCAGCTTTCTAACTGCGGGGAATGAAGCTTTCTTT.

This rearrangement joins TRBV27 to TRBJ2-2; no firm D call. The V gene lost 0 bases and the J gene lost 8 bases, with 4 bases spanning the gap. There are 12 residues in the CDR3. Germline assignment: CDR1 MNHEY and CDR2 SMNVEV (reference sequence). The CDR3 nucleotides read TGTGCCAGCAGTTTATCGCAGGGGGAGCTGTTTTTT. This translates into CASSLSQGELFF.

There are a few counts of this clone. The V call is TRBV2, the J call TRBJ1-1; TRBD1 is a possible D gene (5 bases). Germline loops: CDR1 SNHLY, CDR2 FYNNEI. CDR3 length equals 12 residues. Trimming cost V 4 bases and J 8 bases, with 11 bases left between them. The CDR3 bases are TGTGCCAGCAGTGTTCAGGGAGGGGAAGCTTTCTTT. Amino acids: CASSVQGGEAFF. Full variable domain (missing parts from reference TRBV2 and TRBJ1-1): EPEVTQTPSHQVTQMGQEVILRCVPISNHLYFYWYRQILGQKVEFLVSFYNNEISEKSEIFDDQFSVERPDGSNFTLKIRSTKLEDSAMYFCASSVQGGEAFFGQGTRLTVV.

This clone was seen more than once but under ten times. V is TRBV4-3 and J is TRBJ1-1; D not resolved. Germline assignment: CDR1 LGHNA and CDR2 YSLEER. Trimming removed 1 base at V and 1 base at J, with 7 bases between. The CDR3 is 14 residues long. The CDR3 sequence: CASSQGTRNTEAFF. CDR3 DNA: TGCGCCAGCAGCCAAGGCACACGGAACACTGAAGCTTTCTTT.

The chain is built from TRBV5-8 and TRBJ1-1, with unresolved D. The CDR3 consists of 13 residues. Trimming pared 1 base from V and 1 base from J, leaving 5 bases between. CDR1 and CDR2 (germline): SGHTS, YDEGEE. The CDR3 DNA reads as TGTGCCAGCAGCTTGCGGGGGAACACTGAAGCTTTCTTT. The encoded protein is CASSLRGNTEAFF.

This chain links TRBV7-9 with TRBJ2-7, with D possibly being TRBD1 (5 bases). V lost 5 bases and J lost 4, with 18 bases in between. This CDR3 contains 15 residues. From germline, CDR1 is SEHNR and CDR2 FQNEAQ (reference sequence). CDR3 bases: TGTGCCAGCAGCCATGACGGTCCAGGGTCTTACGAGCAGTACGTC. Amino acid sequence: CASSHDGPGSYEQYV.

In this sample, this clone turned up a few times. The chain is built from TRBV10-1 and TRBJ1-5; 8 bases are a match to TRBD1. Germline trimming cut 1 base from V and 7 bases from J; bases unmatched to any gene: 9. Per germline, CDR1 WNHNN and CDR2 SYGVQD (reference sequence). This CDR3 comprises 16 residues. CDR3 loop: CASSEWVRQGPQPQHF. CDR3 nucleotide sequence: TGCGCCAGCAGTGAGTGGGTCCGACAGGGGCCCCAGCCCCAGCATTTT.

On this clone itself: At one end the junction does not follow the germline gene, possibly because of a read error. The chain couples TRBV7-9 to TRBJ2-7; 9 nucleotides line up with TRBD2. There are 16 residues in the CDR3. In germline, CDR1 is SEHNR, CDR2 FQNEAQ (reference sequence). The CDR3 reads CSSSLGPSGVLYEQYF. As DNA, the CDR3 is TGTTCCAGCAGCTTAGGTCCTAGCGGGGTCCTATACGAGCAGTACTTC.

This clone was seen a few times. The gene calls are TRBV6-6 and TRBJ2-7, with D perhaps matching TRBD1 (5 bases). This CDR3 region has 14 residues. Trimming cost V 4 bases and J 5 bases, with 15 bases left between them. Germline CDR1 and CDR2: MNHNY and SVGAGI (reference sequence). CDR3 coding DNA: TGTGCCAGCAGTTTAGGTGGGGCTGGAAACGAGCAGTACTTC. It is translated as CASSLGGAGNEQYF.

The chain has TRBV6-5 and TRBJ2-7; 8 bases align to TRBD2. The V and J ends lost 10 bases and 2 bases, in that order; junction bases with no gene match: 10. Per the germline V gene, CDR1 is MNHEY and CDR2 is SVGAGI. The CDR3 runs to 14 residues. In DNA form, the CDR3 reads TGTGCCACTTCGGGGGGGGCGCCCACCTACGAGCAGTACGTC. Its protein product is CATSGGAPTYEQYV.

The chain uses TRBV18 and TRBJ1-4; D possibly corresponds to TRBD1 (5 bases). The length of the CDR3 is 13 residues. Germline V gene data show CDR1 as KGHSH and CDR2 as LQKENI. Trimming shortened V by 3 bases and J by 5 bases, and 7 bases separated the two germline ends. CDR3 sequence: CASSPQGNEKLFF. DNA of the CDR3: TGTGCCAGCTCACCTCAGGGAAATGAAAAACTGTTTTTT.

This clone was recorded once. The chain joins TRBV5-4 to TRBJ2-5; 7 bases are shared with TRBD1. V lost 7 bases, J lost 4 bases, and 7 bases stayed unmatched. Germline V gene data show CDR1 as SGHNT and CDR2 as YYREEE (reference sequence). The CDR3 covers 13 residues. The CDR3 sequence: CASGKGGLETQYF. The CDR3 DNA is TGTGCCAGCGGAAAAGGGGGCTTAGAGACCCAGTACTTC.

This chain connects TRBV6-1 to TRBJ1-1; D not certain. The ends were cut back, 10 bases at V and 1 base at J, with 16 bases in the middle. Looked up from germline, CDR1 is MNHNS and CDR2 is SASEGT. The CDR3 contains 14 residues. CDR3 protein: CATRAILTNTEAFF. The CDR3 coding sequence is TGTGCCACCAGAGCAATATTAACGAACACTGAAGCTTTCTTT.

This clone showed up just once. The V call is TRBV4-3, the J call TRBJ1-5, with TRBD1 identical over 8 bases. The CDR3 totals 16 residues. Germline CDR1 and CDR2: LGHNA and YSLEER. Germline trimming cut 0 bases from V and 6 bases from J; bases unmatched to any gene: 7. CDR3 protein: CASSQDNQGAGQPQHF. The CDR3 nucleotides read TGCGCCAGCAGCCAAGATAATCAGGGGGCAGGTCAGCCCCAGCATTTT.

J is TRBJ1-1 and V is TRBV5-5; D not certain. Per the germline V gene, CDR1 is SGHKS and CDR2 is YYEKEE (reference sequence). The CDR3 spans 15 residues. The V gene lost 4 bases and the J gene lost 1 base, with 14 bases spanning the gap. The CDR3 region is CASSPGSSGNTEAFF. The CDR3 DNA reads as TGTGCCAGCAGCCCGGGGAGTTCGGGGAACACTGAAGCTTTCTTT.